This T cell receptor beta chain was identified during a study of T cell changes during pregnancy in multiple sclerosis. CDR1 is LNHNV and CDR2 is YYDKDF in the germline V gene (reference sequence). V was pared by 0 bases and J by 0 bases, with 8 bases between. The CDR3 extends over 15 amino acids. Assay: immunoSEQ multiplex PCR; the TCRdb copy retains only in-frame clones and omits some. The sample has about 44,000 clones, more than 90% seen once. The V call is TRBV15, the J call TRBJ1-2; D uncertain. This receptor was taken from a female donor with multiple sclerosis, enrolled in a pregnancy study. Source: CD4+ T cells from peripheral blood mononuclear cells, taken in the first trimester of pregnancy. The CDR3 nucleotides read TGTGCCACCAGCAGAGATATGATAGCTAACTATGGCTACACCTTC. Amino acids: CATSRDMIANYGYTF.